This T cell receptor beta chain was sequenced for a study of blood T cell repertoires in COVID-19. Study overall: The United States, Italy and Spain provided the acute and convalescent COVID-19 samples. The analysed material was cDNA or gDNA that came from T cells, B-cell-depleted T cells, or PBMCs.

How the authors handled the data: Reference gene primers were amplified, and this amplification served to estimate nucleated cell counts. Here immunoSEQ multiplex PCR was the method, and the copy in TCRdb shows in-frame clones only, minus some. The V and J calls and clone size were taken over from that table, and D and trimming were inferred from the DNA. The sample records a few hundred thousand clones, 75% to 90% being singletons. The length of the CDR3 is 14 residues. Trimming took 5 bases from V and 3 from J, leaving 13 bases between them. Germline lookup yields CDR1 MDHEN and CDR2 SYDVKM. The TCR sequence derives from a woman aged 30 to 39 who had recovered from COVID-19. The sequenced material came from peripheral blood. The chain couples TRBV28 to TRBJ1-2; D is possibly TRBD1 (5 bases). In DNA form, the CDR3 reads TGTGCCAGCAGTCTCTCGGGGGTCCACTATGGCTACACCTTC. It yields the protein CASSLSGVHYGYTF.